This T cell receptor beta chain originates from a study of shared clonotypes between healthy human individuals. Data came from immunoSEQ multiplex PCR; TCRdb stores just in-frame clones and leaves some out. This sample carries about 2.1 million clones, 93% of them seen once, and the ten largest clones take more than 1.5%. Terminally differentiated effector memory CD45RA+ cells were excluded from the naive CD8 cells, which were CD45RO-negative and positively selected for CCR7. About this clone: Other DNA sequences in this specimen translate into the identical CDR3.

The TCR comes from a man between 18 and 35 years old in good health. Some clones in this sample may be carry-over from other donors' samples. Sequencing was performed on naive CD8+ T cells from PBMCs.

In DNA, the CDR3 is TGTGCCAGCAGCTTGGGCCAGGAAGCTTTCTTT. Translating gives CASSLGQEAFF. The chain links TRBV5-4 to TRBJ1-1; D is undetermined. The V gene lost 0 bases and the J gene lost 8 bases, with 5 bases spanning the gap. Germline CDR1 is SGHNT and CDR2 is YYREEE (reference sequence). The CDR3 has 11 amino acids.